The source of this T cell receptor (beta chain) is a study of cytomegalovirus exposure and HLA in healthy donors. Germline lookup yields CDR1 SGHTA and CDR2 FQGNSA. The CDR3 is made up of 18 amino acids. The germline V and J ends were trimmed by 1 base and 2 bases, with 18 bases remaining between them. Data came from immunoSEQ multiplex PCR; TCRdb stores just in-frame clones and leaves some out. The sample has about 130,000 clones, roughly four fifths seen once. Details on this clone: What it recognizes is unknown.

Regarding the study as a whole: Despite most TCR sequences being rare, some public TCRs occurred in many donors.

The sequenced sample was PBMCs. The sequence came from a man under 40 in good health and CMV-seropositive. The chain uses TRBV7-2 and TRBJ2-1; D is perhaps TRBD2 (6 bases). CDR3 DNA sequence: TGTGCCAGCAGCTTAGTCTCTCCGACTAGTAAGACCTACAATGAGCAGTTCTTC. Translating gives CASSLVSPTSKTYNEQFF. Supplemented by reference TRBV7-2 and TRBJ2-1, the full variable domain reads GAGVSQSPSNKVTEKGKDVELRCDPISGHTALYWYRQSLGQGLEFLIYFQGNSAPDKSGLPSDRFSAERTGGSVSTLTIQRTQQEDSAVYLCASSLVSPTSKTYNEQFFGPGTRLTVL.